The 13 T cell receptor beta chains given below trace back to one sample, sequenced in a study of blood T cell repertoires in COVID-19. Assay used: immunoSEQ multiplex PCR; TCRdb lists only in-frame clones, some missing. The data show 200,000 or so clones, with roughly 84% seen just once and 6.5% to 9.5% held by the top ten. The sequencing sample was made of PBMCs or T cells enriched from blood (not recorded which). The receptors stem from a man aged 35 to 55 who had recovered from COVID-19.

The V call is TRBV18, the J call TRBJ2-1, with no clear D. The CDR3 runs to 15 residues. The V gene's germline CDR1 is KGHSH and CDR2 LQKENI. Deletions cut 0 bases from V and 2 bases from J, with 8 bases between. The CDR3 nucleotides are TGTGCCAGCTCACCACCGTCGCAGACCTACAATGAGCAGTTCTTC. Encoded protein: CASSPPSQTYNEQFF.

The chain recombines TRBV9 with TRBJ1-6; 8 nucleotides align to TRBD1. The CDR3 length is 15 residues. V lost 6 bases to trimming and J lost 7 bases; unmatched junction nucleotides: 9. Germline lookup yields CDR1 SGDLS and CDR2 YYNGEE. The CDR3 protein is CASTIGQGVNSPLHF. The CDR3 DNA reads TGTGCCAGCACCATAGGACAGGGTGTCAATTCACCCCTCCACTTT.

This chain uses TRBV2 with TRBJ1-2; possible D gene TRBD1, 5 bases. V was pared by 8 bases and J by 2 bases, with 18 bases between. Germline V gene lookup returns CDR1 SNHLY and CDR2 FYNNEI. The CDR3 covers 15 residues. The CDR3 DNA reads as TGTGCCAGCGGTAAGACAGTGGAGAGAAACTATGGCTACACCTTC. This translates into CASGKTVERNYGYTF.

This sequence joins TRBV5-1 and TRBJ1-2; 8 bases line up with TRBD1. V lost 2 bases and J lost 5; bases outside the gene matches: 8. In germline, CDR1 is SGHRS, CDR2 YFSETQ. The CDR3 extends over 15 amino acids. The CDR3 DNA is TGCGCCAGCAGCTTCGGGACAGGAGAATTGTATGGCTACACCTTC. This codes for CASSFGTGELYGYTF.

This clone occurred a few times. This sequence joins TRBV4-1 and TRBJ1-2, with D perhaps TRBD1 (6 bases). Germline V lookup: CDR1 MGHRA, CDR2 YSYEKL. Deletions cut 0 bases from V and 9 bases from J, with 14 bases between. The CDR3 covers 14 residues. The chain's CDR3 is CASSQEDRPGSYTF. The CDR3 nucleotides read TGCGCCAGCAGCCAAGAAGACAGGCCCGGTAGCTACACCTTC.

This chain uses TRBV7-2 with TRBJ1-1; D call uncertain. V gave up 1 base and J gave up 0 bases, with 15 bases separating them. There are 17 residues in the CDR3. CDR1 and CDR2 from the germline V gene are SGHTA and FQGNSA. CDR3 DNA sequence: TGTGCCAGCAGCTTAGGTGGGCAGCTACTCATGAACACTGAAGCTTTCTTT. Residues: CASSLGGQLLMNTEAFF.

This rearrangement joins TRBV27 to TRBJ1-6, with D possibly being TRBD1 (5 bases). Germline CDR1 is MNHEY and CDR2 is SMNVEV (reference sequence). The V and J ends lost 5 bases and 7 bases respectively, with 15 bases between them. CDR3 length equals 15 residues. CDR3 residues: CASSPRGRVNSPLHF. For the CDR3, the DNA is TGTGCCAGCAGTCCCCGCGGCAGGGTGAATTCACCCCTCCACTTT.

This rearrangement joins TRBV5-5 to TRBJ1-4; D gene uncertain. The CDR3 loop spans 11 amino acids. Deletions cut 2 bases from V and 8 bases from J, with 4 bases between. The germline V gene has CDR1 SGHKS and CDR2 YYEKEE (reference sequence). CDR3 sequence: CASSFGEKLFF. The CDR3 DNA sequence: TGTGCCAGCAGCTTCGGGGAAAAACTGTTTTTT.

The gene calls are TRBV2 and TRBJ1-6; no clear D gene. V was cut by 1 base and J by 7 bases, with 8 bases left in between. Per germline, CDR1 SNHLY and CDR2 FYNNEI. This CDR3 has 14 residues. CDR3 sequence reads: CASSEGQSNSPLHF. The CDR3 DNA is TGTGCCAGCAGTGAAGGGCAATCCAATTCACCCCTCCACTTT.

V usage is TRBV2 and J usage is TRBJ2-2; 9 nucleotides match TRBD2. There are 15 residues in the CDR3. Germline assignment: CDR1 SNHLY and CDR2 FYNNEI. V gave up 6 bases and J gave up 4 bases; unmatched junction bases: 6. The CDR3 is CASSRLAGSTGELFF. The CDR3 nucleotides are TGTGCCAGCAGCCGCCTAGCGGGGTCCACCGGGGAGCTGTTTTTT. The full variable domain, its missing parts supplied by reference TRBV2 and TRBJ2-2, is EPEVTQTPSHQVTQMGQEVILRCVPISNHLYFYWYRQILGQKVEFLVSFYNNEISEKSEIFDDQFSVERPDGSNFTLKIRSTKLEDSAMYFCASSRLAGSTGELFFGEGSRLTVL.

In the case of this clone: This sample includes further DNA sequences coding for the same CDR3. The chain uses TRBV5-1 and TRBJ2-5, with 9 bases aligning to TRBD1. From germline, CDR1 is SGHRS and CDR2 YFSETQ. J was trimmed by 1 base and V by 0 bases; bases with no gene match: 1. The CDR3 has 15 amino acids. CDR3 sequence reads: CASSLAGQGQETQYF. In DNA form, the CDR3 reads TGCGCCAGCAGCTTGGCGGGACAGGGCCAAGAGACCCAGTACTTC. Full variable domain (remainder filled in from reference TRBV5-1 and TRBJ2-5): KAGVTQTPRYLIKTRGQQVTLSCSPISGHRSVSWYQQTPGQGLQFLFEYFSETQRNKGNFPGRFSGRQFSNSRSEMNVSTLELGDSALYLCASSLAGQGQETQYFGPGTRLLVL.

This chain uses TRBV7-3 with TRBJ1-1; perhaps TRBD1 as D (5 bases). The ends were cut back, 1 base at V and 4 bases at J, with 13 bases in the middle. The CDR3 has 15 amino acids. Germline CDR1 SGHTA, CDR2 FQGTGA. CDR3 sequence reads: CASSLNLGQVTEAFF. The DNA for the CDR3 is TGTGCCAGCAGCTTAAATCTGGGGCAGGTCACTGAAGCTTTCTTT.

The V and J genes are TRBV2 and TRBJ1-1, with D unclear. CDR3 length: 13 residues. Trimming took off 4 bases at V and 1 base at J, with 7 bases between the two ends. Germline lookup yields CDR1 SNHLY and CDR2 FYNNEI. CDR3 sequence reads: CASSVTENTEAFF. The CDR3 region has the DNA TGTGCCAGCAGTGTTACAGAGAACACTGAAGCTTTCTTT.